The sequence of this TCR beta chain was determined in a study of cytomegalovirus exposure and HLA in healthy donors. 13 Jbeta primers and 60 Vbeta primers were used for the PCR. Here immunoSEQ multiplex PCR was the method, and the copy in TCRdb shows in-frame clones only, minus some. The data contain about 120,000 clones, under 85% of them singletons. Study observations and caveats: A prior analysis recorded that most TCR beta V segments were productive about 90% or about 30% of the time. The study carried out a later analysis of TCR beta sequences. It associated 15,000 to 20,000 of them with specific HLA alleles at a false discovery rate of 0.05. Equally common other TCR beta chains were less clonally expanded than HLA-associated ones, a later analysis found.

This clone is a singleton in its sample. Its antigen is unknown. The TCR comes from a man between 18 and 29 years old in good health and CMV-seropositive. Sequenced material: PBMCs.

The CDR3 coding sequence is TGTGCCAGCAGTCGTACTCCGGGGGAAGAATACGAGCAGTACTTC. The encoded protein is CASSRTPGEEYEQYF. This chain links TRBV28 with TRBJ2-7; D might be TRBD2 (6 bases). Trimming cost V 5 bases and J 4 bases, with 18 bases left between them. CDR3 size: 15 residues. The germline V gene encodes CDR1 MDHEN and CDR2 SYDVKM.